This T cell receptor (beta chain) was captured in a study of T cells after yellow fever vaccination. TCRdb reprocessed the 5' RACE reads via MiXCR and lists one record per CDR3 protein. The table includes some 350,000 distinct CDR3 sequences, 4% detected once. This clonotype was picked up many times. The antigen is unknown. Study-wide points: Subsequent to the booster, the majority of primary-vaccination clones reappeared (96% CD4, 88% CD8).

Trimming removed 2 bases from V and 1 base from J, with 11 bases in between. CDR3 size: 15 residues. Germline V CDR1 and CDR2: MGHRA, YSYEKL. The sequence came from a man younger than 35 who received the YFV17D yellow fever vaccine. J is TRBJ2-5 and V is TRBV4-1; D is possibly TRBD2 (6 bases). Sequencing was performed on PBMCs, taken 5 days after the yellow fever booster vaccination. CDR3 DNA: TGCGCCAGCAGCCAACGTCGCGGGGTCCAAGAGACCCAGTACTTC. It codes for CASSQRRGVQETQYF.